Listed below are T cell receptor beta chains from one sample, sequenced in a study of blood T cells in healthy people across ages. Via MiXCR, TCRdb re-called the 5' RACE reads, giving one row per CDR3 protein. The sample has about 640,000 distinct CDR3 sequences, about 54% seen once; the top ten hold 30% to 40%. The sequencing sample was made of blood. These receptors all come from a man in his sixties in good health. CDR3s include the opening cysteine and the closing phenylalanine or tryptophan. A D gene is named only where the DNA matches it firmly. Only some rows state a clone size, as once, few, many or a class for expanded clones.

clone size,J gene,V gene,D gene,CDR3 DNA,CDR3 protein
few,TRBJ2-1,TRBV5-1,-,TGCGCCAGCAGCGGGGGGGGCGACTACAATGAGCAGTTCTTC,CASSGGGDYNEQFF
few,TRBJ2-7,TRBV20-1,TRBD1,TGCAGTGCTAGTCCGGGACAGGGAGTCTACGAGCAGTACTTC,CSASPGQGVYEQYF
-,TRBJ1-6,TRBV7-2,TRBD1,TGTGCCAGCAGACCGACAGGGCTTAATTCACCCCTCCACTTT,CASRPTGLNSPLHF
-,TRBJ1-2,TRBV10-3,-,TGTGCCATCAGTGAGGTTTACAGGGAGGATGGCTACACCTTC,CAISEVYREDGYTF
-,TRBJ2-3,TRBV5-1,-,TGCGCCAGCAGCTTGGGACAGCCCGGCACAGATACGCAGTATTTT,CASSLGQPGTDTQYF
-,TRBJ2-4,TRBV19,TRBD1,TGTGCCAGTAGTTCTGGACAGGGAAGGGGACTAGCCAAAAACATTCAGTACTTC,CASSSGQGRGLAKNIQYF
-,TRBJ1-2,TRBV6-2/TRBV6-3,-,TGTGCCAGCAGCTTCAGCGCCTATGGCTACACCTTC,CASSFSAYGYTF
few,TRBJ2-5,TRBV25-1,-,TGTGCCAGCAGTGAAGATAAGGCCGGGGAGACCCAGTACTTC,CASSEDKAGETQYF
-,TRBJ1-1,TRBV3-1,TRBD1,TGTGCCAGCAGCCGGACAGGGGCTAACACTGAAGCTTTCTTT,CASSRTGANTEAFF
few,TRBJ2-5,TRBV4-2,TRBD2,TGTGCCAGCAGCCACACGGGACTAGCGGGCCAAGAGACCCAGTACTTC,CASSHTGLAGQETQYF
-,TRBJ2-5,TRBV3-1,-,TGTGCCAGCAGCTTCGGACGAGAGGGGACCCAGTACTTC,CASSFGREGTQYF
-,TRBJ1-2,TRBV25-1,-,TGTGCCAGCAGGGAAGACAGTTTCCATGGCTACACCTTC,CASREDSFHGYTF
-,TRBJ2-7,TRBV18,-,TGTGCCAGCTCACAGGGCAGGTCGGCTTCCTACGGGCAGTACTTC,CASSQGRSASYGQYF
-,TRBJ2-7,TRBV20-1,TRBD1,TGCAGTGCTAGTTTTTCAGGGGGATCCTACGAGCAGTACTTC,CSASFSGGSYEQYF
-,TRBJ2-1,TRBV20-1,TRBD1,TGCAGTGCTGCCGGGACAGGGGATTCCTACAATGAGCAGTTCTTC,CSAAGTGDSYNEQFF
few,TRBJ2-5,TRBV4-2,-,TGTGCCAGCAGCCAAGATAGATTTGAGACCCAGTACTTC,CASSQDRFETQYF
few,TRBJ2-3,TRBV24-1,-,TGTGCCACCAGTGATCCGGGACTCGGAACAGATACGCAGTATTTT,CATSDPGLGTDTQYF
-,TRBJ1-5,TRBV2,-,TGTGCCAGCAGTGAAGGGGGAAATAGCAATCAGCCCCAGCATTTT,CASSEGGNSNQPQHF
-,TRBJ2-1,TRBV5-1,-,TGCACCAGCAGCTTGGAACGGGGTCAGAGGAATGAGCAGTTCTTC,CTSSLERGQRNEQFF
-,TRBJ1-2,TRBV20-1,-,TGCAGTGCTAGAGATAACAGCTATGGCTACACCTTC,CSARDNSYGYTF